Here is one TCR beta chain with its context. V was cut by 11 bases and J by 3 bases, with 20 bases left in between. The CDR3 is made up of 14 amino acids. Germline V gene sequence: CDR1 SEHNR, CDR2 FQNEAQ (reference sequence). This sample is drawn from a study of T-cell reconstitution after alpha-beta-depleted transplantation in children. Unique molecular identifiers featured in how the TCRbeta library was prepared. TCRdb analysed the PCR reads with MiXCR anew, one entry per CDR3 protein. The repertoire includes about 500,000 distinct CDR3 sequences, about 31% of them detected once, and 2% to 2.5% sits in the top ten.

This chain uses TRBV7-9 with TRBJ2-7, with D perhaps TRBD2 (5 bases). The receptor's source is a human donor who donated a stem cell graft to a child with aplastic anemia. Sequenced here: PBMCs from the stem cell graft donor, sampled from the stem cell graft. The CDR3 coding sequence is TGTGCCGTAACGTCTGAGGACTGGATCTACGAGCAGTACTTC. Translating it yields CAVTSEDWIYEQYF.